This passage covers 16 T cell receptor beta chains from one sample sequenced in a study of CXCR3-negative and CXCR3-positive naive CD8 T cells. The study's findings and limits: CXCR3-positive naive cells had more hydrophobic TRB CDR3s than CXCR3-negative naive cells.

Through 5' RACE with UMI labels, the TRB cDNA libraries were prepared. TCRdb reprocessed the 5' RACE reads; each CDR3 protein has one entry and no DNA is given. This sample's table has roughly 63,000 distinct CDR3 sequences. These receptors' antigens are unknown. The sample was naive CXCR3+ CD8+ T cells from blood. Indicated subset: CD45RO-CCR7+CD27+CD95- naive CD8+ T cells expressing CXCR3 (TNR3+). The origin of the receptors is a human donor in good health. Some clones in this sample may be carry-over from other donors' samples.

The CDR3 loop reads CASSVRDRGLIRDTEAFF. This rearrangement joins TRBV11-3 to TRBJ1-1; as DNA is missing, the TRBD1 call by TCRdb cannot be tested. The germline CDR1 and CDR2 sequences are SGHNT and YENEEA. The CDR3 loop spans 18 amino acids.

The chain is built from TRBV7-3 and TRBJ2-2; TCRdb picks TRBD2, but there is no DNA to check that call. CDR1 is SGHTA, CDR2 FQGTGA, per germline. The CDR3 spans 16 residues. CDR3 amino acids: CASSPTTSGGAGELFF.

V and J are TRBV20-1 and TRBJ1-4; no DNA is available, so the TRBD1 call from TCRdb remains unchecked. Germline lookup yields CDR1 DFQATT and CDR2 SNEGSKA (reference sequence). This CDR3 spans 14 amino acids. CDR3 protein: CSARQGTTNEKLFF.

This chain uses TRBV12-3 or TRBV12-4 with TRBJ2-3. The CDR3 totals 12 residues. This chain's CDR3 is CASSLPANTQYF.

The rearrangement uses TRBV15 and TRBJ2-7. The CDR3 consists of 12 residues. Germline-derived CDR1 and CDR2 are LNHNV and YYDKDF (reference sequence). CDR3 region: CATSTSSYEQYF.

The chain joins TRBV19 to TRBJ2-2; TCRdb's D gene call, TRBD2, goes unchecked for lack of DNA. This CDR3 has 16 amino acids. CDR1 and CDR2 (germline): LNHDA, SQIVND (reference sequence). The CDR3 loop is CASSPTPGGEVGELFF.

V usage is TRBV7-2 and J usage is TRBJ1-6; TCRdb picks TRBD1, but there is no DNA to check that call. The CDR3 consists of 19 residues. Germline-derived CDR1 and CDR2 are SGHTA and FQGNSA. This CDR3 is CASSLLLTRAGAVNSPLHF.

V usage is TRBV6-2 or TRBV6-3 and J usage is TRBJ2-2; the TCRdb call, TRBD1, lacks DNA for checking. The CDR3 spans 14 residues. The V gene's germline CDR1 is MNHEY and CDR2 SVGEGT. The CDR3 reads CASSYAGRTGEPFF.

This chain links TRBV27 with TRBJ2-3; TCRdb proposes TRBD2, but this gene call is untestable without DNA. Per germline, CDR1 MNHEY and CDR2 SMNVEV (reference sequence). The CDR3 sequence is 20 residues long. The CDR3: CASSRVLLALGDYHTDTQYF.

This chain links TRBV11-3 with TRBJ1-6; the TCRdb D gene call, TRBD1, has no DNA to confirm it. Germline assignment: CDR1 SGHNT and CDR2 YENEEA. CDR3 length: 16 residues. This CDR3 is CASSQGPGGYNSPLHF. Full variable domain (remainder filled in from reference TRBV11-3 and TRBJ1-6): EAGVVQSPRYKIIEKKQPVAFWCNPISGHNTLYWYLQNLGQGPELLIRYENEEAVDDSQLPKDRFSAERLKGVDSTLKIQPAELGDSAVYLCASSQGPGGYNSPLHFGNGTRLTVT.

The rearrangement links TRBV6-4 to TRBJ2-1; the D call of TRBD1 rests on TCRdb alone, since no DNA is present to check it. The CDR3 totals 15 residues. Germline loops: CDR1 MRHNA, CDR2 SNTAGT. CDR3 protein: CASSDKGDSYNEQFF.

V usage is TRBV7-9 and J usage is TRBJ2-3. Germline lookup yields CDR1 SEHNR and CDR2 FQNEAQ (reference sequence). This CDR3 has 14 amino acids. This chain's CDR3 is CASSFSKGTDTQYF.

The V gene is TRBV29-1, the J gene TRBJ2-3; TCRdb selects TRBD1, and the lack of DNA leaves this call unchecked. This CDR3 has 11 amino acids. Looked up from germline, CDR1 is SQVTM and CDR2 is ANQGSEA. The CDR3 loop reads CSVGGADTQYF.

The chain couples TRBV20-1 to TRBJ1-1; TCRdb lists TRBD1, though no DNA is available to test this call. The CDR3 consists of 16 residues. The germline V gene encodes CDR1 DFQATT and CDR2 SNEGSKA (reference sequence). The CDR3: CSARDFTGQGDTEAFF.

The chain recombines TRBV20-1 with TRBJ1-2. This CDR3 comprises 14 residues. Germline V lookup: CDR1 DFQATT, CDR2 SNEGSKA (reference sequence). The CDR3 loop is CSARDRTNDYGYTF.

The chain carries TRBV28 and TRBJ1-3; TCRdb lists TRBD1, though no DNA is available to test this call. The CDR3 spans 15 residues. The germline gives CDR1 MDHEN, CDR2 SYDVKM. The CDR3 region is CASSALGVPGNTIYF. The full variable domain, in which reference TRBV28 and TRBJ1-3 provide the parts outside the CDR3, is DVKVTQSSRYLVKRTGEKVFLECVQDMDHENMFWYRQDPGLGLRLIYFSYDVKMKEKGDIPEGYSVSREKKERFSLILESASTNQTSMYLCASSALGVPGNTIYFGEGSWLTVV.